These T cell receptor beta chains were read from a single sample in a study of vaccination and CD4 T cells after COVID-19. These receptors lack a known antigen. TCRdb called the PCR reads again in MiXCR, with one record for every CDR3 protein. This sample has approximately 15,000 distinct CDR3 sequences, with approximately 53% found just once. The material sequenced was CD4+ T cells from blood, cultured in vitro, taken before SARS-CoV-2 vaccination. These receptors originate from a human donor who had recovered from COVID-19. The CDR3 runs from the conserved cysteine through the conserved F or W. The D gene is left open where the match is weak. Clone size, where shown, is once, few, many, or a class for clones that have expanded.

size | J | D | V | CDR3 | DNA
. | TRBJ1-1 | . | TRBV14 | CASSHLQEGDGDTEAFF | TGTGCCAGCAGCCATTTGCAGGAAGGGGATGGGGACACTGAAGCTTTCTTT
. | TRBJ1-1 | TRBD1 | TRBV10-3 | CAISEADRGRTEAFF | TGTGCCATCAGTGAGGCGGACAGGGGTAGGACTGAAGCTTTCTTT
. | TRBJ2-2 | . | TRBV10-1 | CASRAGSSTGELFF | TGCGCCAGCAGGGCCGGGAGCTCCACCGGGGAGCTGTTTTTT
. | TRBJ1-4 | . | TRBV6-4 | CASSLELNEKLFF | TGTGCCAGCAGTTTGGAGCTGAATGAAAAACTGTTTTTT
. | TRBJ1-5 | . | TRBV12-3/TRBV12-4 | CASSLARRDQPQHF | TGTGCCAGCAGTTTAGCGAGGCGGGATCAGCCCCAGCATTTT
. | TRBJ1-2 | . | TRBV6-1 | CASSVRALQSNYGYTF | TGTGCCAGCAGTGTGCGAGCCCTACAGAGTAACTATGGCTACACCTTC
few | TRBJ1-5 | . | TRBV19 | CASSSQGPNQPQHF | TGTGCCAGTAGTTCCCAAGGCCCCAATCAGCCCCAGCATTTT
once | TRBJ1-2 | TRBD1 | TRBV5-1 | CASSGGTAYLYGYTF | TGCGCCAGCAGCGGGGGGACAGCTTACTTATATGGCTACACCTTC
. | TRBJ2-6 | . | TRBV7-9 | CASSLWGRVSGANVLTF | TGTGCCAGCAGCTTATGGGGCAGGGTCTCTGGGGCCAACGTCCTGACTTTC
. | TRBJ2-1 | . | TRBV3-1 | CASELAHEQFF | TGTGCCAGTGAGCTAGCCCATGAGCAGTTCTTC
few | TRBJ2-7 | TRBD1 | TRBV11-3 | CASSLYRQGAYEQYF | TGTGCCAGCAGCTTATATCGACAGGGAGCCTACGAGCAGTACTTC
. | TRBJ2-3 | TRBD2 | TRBV27 | CASSSSRLAGEADTQYF | TGTGCCAGCAGTTCGTCAAGACTAGCGGGGGAAGCAGATACGCAGTATTTT
. | TRBJ1-2 | . | TRBV5-1 | CASSLAMTDNGGYTF | TGCGCCAGCAGCTTGGCAATGACAGACAACGGGGGCTACACCTTC
. | TRBJ2-7 | . | TRBV9 | CASSVASSSYEQYF | TGTGCCAGCAGCGTAGCAAGTAGCTCCTACGAGCAGTACTTC
few | TRBJ2-7 | . | TRBV25-1 | CASSESGQRCPYEQYF | TGTGCCAGCAGTGAATCTGGACAGAGATGTCCCTACGAGCAGTACTTC
. | TRBJ2-7 | TRBD1 | TRBV5-8 | CASSLGGFKTGEYF | TGTGCCAGCAGCTTGGGCGGATTCAAGACAGGGGAGTACTTC
. | TRBJ2-1 | . | TRBV30 | CAWNRAVYNEQFF | TGTGCCTGGAATAGGGCAGTCTACAATGAGCAGTTCTTC
few | TRBJ1-5 | . | TRBV20-1 | CSAERGGDNQPQHF | TGCAGTGCTGAGAGGGGAGGGGATAATCAGCCCCAGCATTTT
few | TRBJ2-5 | . | TRBV7-2 | CASRESPRDWGYF | TGTGCCAGCAGAGAAAGCCCCCGGGACTGGGGGTACTTC
few | TRBJ2-1 | TRBD2 | TRBV27 | CASRASGTYSYNEQFF | TGTGCCAGCAGAGCTAGCGGGACCTACTCCTACAATGAGCAGTTCTTC
. | TRBJ2-3 | . | TRBV20-1 | CSARDSGRFTDTQYF | TGCAGTGCCCGGGACAGCGGGAGATTTACAGATACGCAGTATTTT
. | TRBJ2-1 | TRBD1 | TRBV20-1 | CSARRTGTIYNEQFF | TGCAGTGCTAGAAGGACAGGGACGATTTACAATGAGCAGTTCTTC
. | TRBJ2-5 | . | TRBV7-7 | CASSLGGVRDQETQYF | TGTGCCAGCAGCTTGGGGGGTGTCCGGGACCAAGAGACCCAGTACTTC
few | TRBJ1-5 | . | TRBV6-1 | CASRADSSNQPQHF | TGTGCCAGCAGGGCGGACAGTAGCAATCAGCCCCAGCATTTT
few | TRBJ2-3 | . | TRBV23-1 | CASSRSKIDTQYF | TGCGCCAGCAGCCGATCGAAGATAGATACGCAGTATTTT
. | TRBJ2-3 | TRBD2 | TRBV7-2 | CASTAPVGGRADTQYF | TGTGCCAGCACCGCCCCCGTGGGGGGGAGGGCAGATACGCAGTATTTT
. | TRBJ2-7 | . | TRBV28 | CASSFHLEGLSSYEQYF | TGTGCCAGCAGTTTTCACCTTGAGGGGCTCAGCTCCTACGAGCAGTACTTC
. | TRBJ1-1 | TRBD1 | TRBV5-1 | CASSLEGGGPEAFF | TGCGCCAGCAGCTTGGAAGGGGGCGGTCCCGAAGCTTTCTTT
. | TRBJ2-5 | TRBD1 | TRBV29-1 | CSGRQGRGETQYF | TGCAGCGGCAGACAGGGGAGAGGAGAGACCCAGTACTTC
few | TRBJ2-7 | TRBD1 | TRBV7-3 | CASSQYPSGTGALYEQYF | TGTGCCAGCAGCCAGTACCCCTCCGGGACAGGGGCGTTGTACGAGCAGTACTTC
few | TRBJ1-1 | . | TRBV19 | CASSIRGDMNTEAFF | TGTGCCAGTAGTATACGAGGAGACATGAACACTGAAGCTTTCTTT
. | TRBJ2-1 | . | TRBV7-6 | CASSLSWVGGNYNEQFF | TGTGCCAGCAGCTTATCATGGGTGGGCGGAAACTACAATGAGCAGTTCTTC
few | TRBJ1-1 | . | TRBV14 | CASSHSRVSWAFF | TGTGCCAGCAGCCACTCGAGGGTGTCATGGGCTTTCTTT
. | TRBJ1-6 | TRBD1 | TRBV7-9 | CASSSGTGNFAASPLHF | TGTGCCAGCAGTTCCGGGACAGGGAACTTCGCAGCCTCACCCCTCCACTTT
. | TRBJ2-5 | TRBD1 | TRBV28 | CASSWTGGRETQYF | TGTGCCAGCAGCTGGACAGGGGGGAGAGAGACCCAGTACTTC
. | TRBJ2-7 | TRBD2 | TRBV6-5 | CASSSLPSGGYEQYF | TGTGCCAGCAGTTCGCTGCCTAGCGGGGGTTACGAGCAGTACTTC